This is a list of T cell receptor beta chains from one sample in a study of type 1 regulatory T cells. TCRdb reprocessed the reads with MiXCR, giving one entry per CDR3 protein. The sample consists of just under 65,000 distinct CDR3 sequences, 49% of them appearing once. For these TCRs, the target antigens are not known. Sequencing was done on a sample of cultured non-Tr1 T cells, either the whole culture or a sorted T cell fraction (not recorded which). The receptor set was obtained from a human donor in good health. CDR3s leave out the opening cysteine and the closing phenylalanine or tryptophan. A D gene is named only where the DNA matches it firmly. Clone sizes are given selectively: once, few, many, or a class where the clone is expanded.

V gene	clone size	D gene	J gene	CDR3 protein
TRBV12-3/TRBV12-4	NA	NA	TRBJ1-4	ASAVRVNEKLF
TRBV3-1	NA	NA	TRBJ2-4	ASSGGPAKNIQY
TRBV30	few	TRBD1	TRBJ1-5	AWSNTRTGRVNQPQH
TRBV19	NA	NA	TRBJ2-5	ASSNAGTKETQY
TRBV15	NA	TRBD1	TRBJ1-5	ATSRDLGQTKTNQPQH
TRBV7-2	NA	NA	TRBJ1-5	ASSYHHEQPQH
TRBV4-1	NA	TRBD1	TRBJ2-7	ASSQDRAGGREQY
TRBV24-1	NA	NA	TRBJ2-5	ATSEPSFGETQY
TRBV6-2/TRBV6-3	NA	NA	TRBJ2-7	ASSSPGRLTYLTYEQY
TRBV5-5	NA	TRBD1	TRBJ2-7	ASSLDYGTGSPYEQY
TRBV24-1	NA	NA	TRBJ2-2	ATSAVAVGGELF
TRBV9	NA	NA	TRBJ2-1	ASSVDNEQF
TRBV7-2	NA	TRBD1	TRBJ2-5	ASSGGPETGGQETQY
TRBV5-4	few	NA	TRBJ2-1	ASSSDRNEQF
TRBV12-3/TRBV12-4	NA	TRBD2	TRBJ2-3	ASSLRTSATDTQY
TRBV12-3/TRBV12-4	NA	NA	TRBJ1-2	ASSLSGEGGYT
TRBV6-1	NA	NA	TRBJ2-7	ASSETGGFKKQY